This TCR beta chain stems from a study of T cells in Graves' hyperthyroidism and ophthalmopathy. The study, taken as a whole, reports: Blood also showed most of the thyroid clonotypes that were expanded above 0.001.

A note on this clonotype: Its specificity is unknown.

Amplification yielded TCR beta CDR3 regions, with RNA transcripts as the source. During a first-round RT-PCR of the TCR CDR3, the HTBI primer set was used. TCRdb reprocessed the multiplex PCR reads via MiXCR and lists one record per CDR3 protein. This sample has hundreds of thousands of distinct CDR3 sequences; 20% to 30% occur once, and the top ten carry around 30%. Diagnosis of hyperthyroidism was new in patients aged 18 to 65, and its duration was under 2 months. The sequence came from a man aged 35-49 years with Graves' hyperthyroidism that later progressed to Graves' ophthalmopathy. The material sequenced was blood.

The CDR3 DNA reads as TGTGCCTGGAGTGCTCTCTCCTGGAACAGATTCTACGAGCAGTACTTC. Translating gives CAWSALSWNRFYEQYF. The chain is built from TRBV30 and TRBJ2-7, with unresolved D. Trimming removed 1 base at V and 3 bases at J, with 19 bases between. The CDR3 totals 16 residues. Germline CDR1 and CDR2: GTSNPN and SVGIG (reference sequence).